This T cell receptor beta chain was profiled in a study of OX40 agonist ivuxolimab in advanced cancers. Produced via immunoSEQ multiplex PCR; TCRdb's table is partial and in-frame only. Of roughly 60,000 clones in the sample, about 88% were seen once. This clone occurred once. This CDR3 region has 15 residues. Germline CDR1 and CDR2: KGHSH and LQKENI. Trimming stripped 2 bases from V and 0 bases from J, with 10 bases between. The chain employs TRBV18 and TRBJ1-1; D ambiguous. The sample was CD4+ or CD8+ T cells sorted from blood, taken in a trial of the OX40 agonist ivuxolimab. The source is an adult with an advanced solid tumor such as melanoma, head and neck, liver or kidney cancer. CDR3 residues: CASSPIRNMNTEAFF. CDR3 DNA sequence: TGTGCCAGCTCACCAATTAGAAACATGAACACTGAAGCTTTCTTT.